This T cell receptor beta chain emerged from a study of sequential checkpoint blockade in melanoma. The table came from immunoSEQ multiplex PCR; TCRdb's copy has only in-frame clones and leaves some out. The sample contains 25,000 to 35,000 clones, about 83% of which appear only once. Sample treatment: randomized to nivolumab then ipilimumab (arm A) or the reverse (arm B). Only a few counts were recorded for this clone. The V and J ends lost 5 bases and 3 bases, in that order; junction bases with no gene match: 9. Germline values: CDR1 SGHNT, CDR2 YENEEA. CDR3 size: 16 residues. This sequence was found in a human donor with melanoma. The source material was CD8+ T cells sorted from blood (inferred from file names), sampled from a patient given nivolumab and ipilimumab in sequence. The chain employs TRBV11-3 and TRBJ2-3; TRBD1 matches 9 bases. For the CDR3, the DNA is TGTGCCAGCAGCGGCGAGACAGGGGGATCGACAGATACGCAGTATTTT. It encodes CASSGETGGSTDTQYF.